These T cell receptor beta chains were read from a single sample in a study of T-cell memory formation after mild COVID-19. TCRdb passed the 5' RACE reads through MiXCR, listing each CDR3 protein once. Found here are approximately 290,000 distinct CDR3 sequences, roughly 15% of them singletons; the top ten hold roughly 20%. Material: PBMCs or a T cell subset sorted from them (not recorded which). Source of these receptors: a man aged 18 to 30 who had mild COVID-19 (a few samples of this study predate the infection). Cell type and time point are not known. The CDR3 runs from the conserved cysteine through the conserved F or W. A D gene is named only where the DNA matches it firmly. Size is stated for part of the rows, as once, few or many counts, or as a class when the clone is expanded.

J gene | clone size | D gene | V gene | CDR3 DNA | CDR3 protein
TRBJ1-1 | few | - | TRBV9 | TGTGCCAGCAGCGTCGAAGGACAAGCTGACACTGAAGCTTTCTTT | CASSVEGQADTEAFF
TRBJ1-2 | few | - | TRBV5-6 | TGTGCCAGCAGCTTGACGAGGGCCGGGGGCTACACCTTC | CASSLTRAGGYTF
TRBJ2-1 | many | - | TRBV7-2 | TGTGCCAGCAGCTTGGATAGCGGCACCTACAATGAGCAGTTCTTC | CASSLDSGTYNEQFF
TRBJ2-1 | few | TRBD2 | TRBV20-1 | TGCAGTGCTAGTGCCCGGGACTACTCCTACAATGAGCAGTTCTTC | CSASARDYSYNEQFF
TRBJ2-7 | few | - | TRBV6-2/TRBV6-3 | TGTGCCAGCAACCCTCTAGGGAGCTCTTTGTACGAGCAGTACTTC | CASNPLGSSLYEQYF
TRBJ2-1 | - | - | TRBV29-1 | TGCAGCGGATCTCGGGGGAATGAGCAGTTCTTC | CSGSRGNEQFF
TRBJ2-7 | - | TRBD1 | TRBV6-2/TRBV6-3 | TGTGCCAGCAGTTACTCCGGGACAGGGAATTCAATCGAGCAGTACTTC | CASSYSGTGNSIEQYF
TRBJ1-4 | few | TRBD1 | TRBV24-1 | TGTGCCACCAGTGATCCGAGGACAGGGGTAGACGAAAAACTGTTTTTT | CATSDPRTGVDEKLFF
TRBJ1-6 | once | - | TRBV5-1 | TGCGCCAGCAGCTTCGGGCCTGAGATTTATTCACCCCTCCACTTT | CASSFGPEIYSPLHF
TRBJ2-5 | - | TRBD2 | TRBV10-3 | TGTGCCATCAGTGACCAGCGGGGGGGCAGTGGGGAGACCCAGTACTTC | CAISDQRGGSGETQYF
TRBJ2-4 | many | - | TRBV4-3 | TGCGCCAGCAGCCAAAGCTCGGGTCTAGCCAAAAACATTCAGTACTTC | CASSQSSGLAKNIQYF
TRBJ2-3 | few | - | TRBV10-2 | TGCGCCAGCAGTGACAGGGTAACGCAGTATTTT | CASSDRVTQYF
TRBJ2-3 | - | - | TRBV20-1 | TGCAGTGCCACTGTCACAGATACGCAGTATTTT | CSATVTDTQYF
TRBJ2-3 | many | TRBD1 | TRBV14 | TGTGCCAGCAGCACCGTCCAGGGACAGGGAGTCGATACGCAGTATTTT | CASSTVQGQGVDTQYF
TRBJ2-2 | - | - | TRBV10-3 | TGTGCCATCAGTGAGTCGGGGCTCAGGGAGTCACCCGGGGAGCTGTTTTTT | CAISESGLRESPGELFF
TRBJ1-2 | - | - | TRBV4-3 | TGCGCCAGCAGCCAAGAGGCAGGGCGTCGGACCTTC | CASSQEAGRRTF
TRBJ1-1 | few | - | TRBV5-1 | TGCGCCAGCAGCTTGGGATTAGGACAGAACACTGAAGCTTTCTTT | CASSLGLGQNTEAFF
TRBJ2-3 | few | - | TRBV20-1 | TGCAGTGCTAGCGACAACCAGTACACAGATACGCAGTATTTT | CSASDNQYTDTQYF
TRBJ1-4 | few | - | TRBV4-3 | TGCGCCAGCAGCACACGGGCGGACCGGAATGAAAAACTGTTTTTT | CASSTRADRNEKLFF
TRBJ1-3 | few | - | TRBV3-1 | TGTGCCAGCAGCCAAGAAGCTGTAAACACCATATATTTT | CASSQEAVNTIYF
TRBJ2-1 | many | TRBD1 | TRBV7-3 | TGTGCCAGCAGCCCTACAGGGGCTTACAATGAGCAGTTCTTC | CASSPTGAYNEQFF
TRBJ1-2 | - | - | TRBV5-1 | TGCGCCAGCAGCTTGGTCGGGGACGGGGTTGGTGGCTACACCTTC | CASSLVGDGVGGYTF
TRBJ2-7 | - | TRBD1 | TRBV11-3 | TGTGCCAGCAGCCGATCGGACAGGGGTGACGAGCAGTACTTC | CASSRSDRGDEQYF
TRBJ2-3 | few | - | TRBV18 | TGTGCCAGTCTTTGGTCGTCTAGCACAGATACGCAGTATTTT | CASLWSSSTDTQYF
TRBJ1-4 | - | TRBD1 | TRBV12-3/TRBV12-4 | TGTGCCAGCGGCCACGACAGGGAGGGGAATGAAAAACTGTTTTTT | CASGHDREGNEKLFF
TRBJ2-1 | few | TRBD1 | TRBV9 | TGTGCCAGCAGCGTCCGGGACAGGGGAGTACCCGAGCAGTTCTTC | CASSVRDRGVPEQFF
TRBJ1-5 | - | - | TRBV12-3/TRBV12-4 | TGTGCCAGCAGGAGACAGGCTCTTGGGGGCAATCAGCCCCAGCATTTT | CASRRQALGGNQPQHF
TRBJ1-1 | - | - | TRBV10-3 | TGTGCCATAACGGGGGGCGGAGAAGCTTTCTTT | CAITGGGEAFF
TRBJ2-4 | - | TRBD1 | TRBV12-3/TRBV12-4 | TGTGCCAGCAGTCCTTGGACAGGGGTGGCCAAAAACATTCAGTACTTC | CASSPWTGVAKNIQYF
TRBJ1-5 | few | - | TRBV4-2 | TGTGCCAGCAGCCAAGCAGGGGAGAGCAATCAGCCCCAGCATTTT | CASSQAGESNQPQHF
TRBJ2-1 | few | - | TRBV2 | TGTGCCAGCAGTGATATGCACTACACCTTAGATGAGCAGTTCTTC | CASSDMHYTLDEQFF
TRBJ1-2 | - | TRBD1 | TRBV4-3 | TGCGCCAGCAGCCGATCAAGCCGGACAGGGGGCGAGTATGGCTACACCTTC | CASSRSSRTGGEYGYTF
TRBJ2-3 | many | TRBD2 | TRBV7-6 | TGTGCCAGCAGCTGGGGAGGGACCTTCACAGATACGCAGTATTTT | CASSWGGTFTDTQYF
TRBJ1-2 | - | - | TRBV10-2 | TGCGCCAGCAGTGAGTCGTGGCAGAACTATGGCTACACCTTC | CASSESWQNYGYTF
TRBJ2-3 | many | - | TRBV5-1 | TGCGCCAGCAGCTTCCCTCCAGGGCCGGGTGCAGATACGCAGTATTTT | CASSFPPGPGADTQYF
TRBJ2-5 | few | TRBD2 | TRBV5-1 | TGCGCCAGCAGCCTGACTAGCGGGGGGGCCGGTGAGACCCAGTACTTC | CASSLTSGGAGETQYF
TRBJ2-2 | - | - | TRBV29-1 | TGCAGCGTTGATACAAGTCTGGGGGCCGGGGAGCTGTTTTTT | CSVDTSLGAGELFF
TRBJ2-1 | - | TRBD2 | TRBV5-1 | TGCGCCAGCAGCTACCCTAGCGGGGGGGAGCAGTTCTTC | CASSYPSGGEQFF
TRBJ1-4 | - | - | TRBV4-3 | TGCGCCAGCAGCCAAGATTCATCTGGGAAGGGACTGTTTTTT | CASSQDSSGKGLFF
TRBJ2-3 | - | TRBD2 | TRBV7-2 | TGTGCCAGCAGCACACTAGCGGGGCCCTCCACAGATACGCAGTATTTT | CASSTLAGPSTDTQYF
TRBJ1-2 | many | - | TRBV6-5 | TGTGCCAGCAGGCCCAGAGCCAGTTATGGCTACACCTTC | CASRPRASYGYTF
TRBJ2-1 | few | - | TRBV29-1 | TGCAGCGTTGGATCCAATGAGCAGTTCTTC | CSVGSNEQFF
TRBJ2-5 | once | - | TRBV12-3/TRBV12-4 | TGTGCCAGCAGTTTAGAGGGGTCCGGGCGATTGGGGACCCAGTACTTC | CASSLEGSGRLGTQYF
TRBJ2-1 | many | - | TRBV7-2 | TGTGCCAGCAGCTTAGTGGCCGGCAATGAGCAGTTCTTC | CASSLVAGNEQFF